A selection of T cell receptor beta chains follows, all from one sample in a study of persistence of HIV-infected CD4 T cells. The antigens of these receptors remain unknown. Repertoires were generated with immunoSEQ multiplex PCR, while TCRdb's copy carries only in-frame clones and drops some. The sample contains roughly 28,000 clones, around 80% of which appear only once. The material sequenced was CD4+ T cells sorted from PBMCs after roughly 18-hour stimulation, taken from a patient who received antiretroviral therapy. All receptors come from an adult woman with HIV who was CMV-seropositive. The CDR3 runs from the conserved cysteine through the conserved F or W. A D gene is named only where the DNA matches it firmly. Clone sizes are given selectively: once, few, many, or a class where the clone is expanded.

>TRBV19|TRBJ1-1|.|.
CASSERVNTEAFF
TGTGCCAGTAGTGAACGGGTGAACACTGAAGCTTTCTTT
>TRBV3-1/TRBV3-2|TRBJ2-5|.|.
CASSQDDGRGRETQYF
TGTGCCAGCAGCCAAGACGATGGCAGGGGCCGGGAGACCCAGTACTTC
>TRBV18|TRBJ1-1|.|.
CASSPLPGPNTEAFF
TGTGCCAGCTCACCACTTCCGGGGCCGAACACTGAAGCTTTCTTT
>TRBV5-1|TRBJ1-1|few|TRBD1
CASSSGTGGHARLNTEAFF
TGCGCCAGCAGCTCCGGGACAGGGGGCCATGCGCGTTTGAACACTGAAGCTTTCTTT
>TRBV5-5|TRBJ2-7|.|.
CASSQGGEVTYEQYF
TGTGCCAGCAGCCAGGGCGGGGAAGTCACCTACGAGCAGTACTTC
>TRBV18|TRBJ1-4|.|.
CASSPGRATNEKLFF
TGTGCCAGCTCACCAGGACGGGCAACTAATGAAAAACTGTTTTTT
>TRBV12-3/TRBV12-4|TRBJ1-1|few|.
CASSLGYTEAFF
TGTGCCAGCAGCTTAGGGTACACTGAAGCTTTCTTT
>TRBV7-8|TRBJ1-5|few|.
CASRESGQPQHF
TGTGCCAGCAGGGAGAGCGGTCAGCCCCAGCATTTT
>TRBV5-1|TRBJ2-3|.|.
CASSLAGFSTDTQYF
TGCGCCAGCAGCTTGGCTGGGTTTAGCACAGATACGCAGTATTTT
>TRBV5-1|TRBJ2-2|.|.
CASSLEAGAYTGELFF
TGCGCCAGCAGCTTGGAGGCAGGGGCGTACACCGGGGAGCTGTTTTTT
>TRBV18|TRBJ1-4|few|.
CASDKGPNEKLFF
TGTGCCAGCGACAAGGGGCCTAATGAAAAACTGTTTTTT
>TRBV6-5|TRBJ1-5|.|.
CASSLGQSNQPQHF
TGTGCCAGCAGTTTAGGACAGTCCAATCAGCCCCAGCATTTT
>TRBV15|TRBJ2-7|.|.
CATSREGAVSGREQYF
TGTGCCACCAGCAGAGAGGGAGCGGTGTCAGGGAGGGAGCAGTACTTC
>TRBV28|TRBJ1-2|.|.
CASSSNYGYTF
TGTGCCAGCAGTTCTAACTATGGCTACACCTTC
>TRBV5-6|TRBJ1-2|.|.
CASSLDPRHGYTF
TGTGCCAGCAGCTTGGACCCAAGGCATGGCTACACCTTC
>TRBV5-4|TRBJ2-2|once|.
CASSLSGGASTGELFF
TGTGCCAGCAGCTTGTCGGGGGGCGCGAGCACCGGGGAGCTGTTTTTT
>TRBV19|TRBJ1-1|.|.
CASRRGRGNTEAFF
TGTGCCAGTAGGAGGGGCAGGGGTAACACTGAAGCTTTCTTT
>TRBV3-1/TRBV3-2|TRBJ1-6|.|.
CASSQMSGLWSPLHF
TGTGCCAGCAGCCAGATGTCCGGCTTATGGTCACCCCTCCACTTT
>TRBV7-9|TRBJ1-6|.|.
CASREGNSPLHF
TGTGCCAGCAGAGAGGGAAATTCACCCCTCCACTTT
>TRBV19|TRBJ2-2|few|TRBD1
CASSTDRGIRNTGELFF
TGTGCCAGTAGTACGGACAGGGGGATCAGGAACACCGGGGAGCTGTTTTTT
>TRBV19|TRBJ2-6|.|.
CASSTDTRSGANVLTF
TGTGCCAGTAGTACGGACACCCGCTCTGGGGCCAACGTCCTGACTTTC
>TRBV7-6|TRBJ1-4|.|.
CASSAGTVGEKLFF
TGTGCCAGCAGTGCCGGGACCGTGGGGGAAAAACTGTTTTTT
>TRBV7-3|TRBJ1-6|.|.
CASRRGVSPLHF
TGTGCCAGCAGACGGGGGGTTTCACCCCTCCACTTT
>TRBV9|TRBJ2-2|once|.
CASSVGVAGELFF
TGTGCCAGCAGCGTAGGTGTGGCCGGGGAGCTGTTTTTT
>TRBV30|TRBJ2-3|.|TRBD2
CAWKGLAGGSRKDTQYF
TGTGCCTGGAAAGGGCTAGCGGGGGGTAGTCGGAAAGATACGCAGTATTTT
>TRBV5-1|TRBJ2-7|once|TRBD1
CASTSGGTGPSYEQYF
TGCGCCAGCACCTCCGGTGGGACAGGGCCCTCCTACGAGCAGTACTTC
>TRBV7-2|TRBJ2-1|.|TRBD2
CASSLTSGAPYNEQFF
TGTGCCAGCAGCTTAACTAGCGGGGCCCCCTACAATGAGCAGTTCTTC
>TRBV5-1|TRBJ1-6|.|TRBD1
CASSRTGVRNSPLHF
TGCGCCAGCAGCCGGACAGGGGTTCGGAATTCACCCCTCCACTTT
>TRBV20-1|TRBJ2-5|once|.
CSALKGETQYF
TGCAGTGCCCTGAAAGGGGAGACCCAGTACTTC
>TRBV2|TRBJ1-2|few|.
CASTGRGSGYTF
TGTGCCAGCACGGGCAGGGGCAGTGGCTACACCTTC
>TRBV6-5|TRBJ1-4|.|TRBD1
CASSYSRQGREKLFF
TGTGCCAGCAGTTACTCGAGACAGGGAAGGGAAAAACTGTTTTTT
>TRBV5-8|TRBJ1-4|.|.
CASIQTAVVEKLFF
TGTGCCAGCATCCAGACAGCGGTGGTTGAAAAACTGTTTTTT
>TRBV7-2|TRBJ1-1|.|TRBD1
CASSLRTGMIAEAFF
TGTGCCAGCAGCCTCCGGACAGGGATGATAGCTGAAGCTTTCTTT
>TRBV5-1|TRBJ2-2|few|.
CASRPGPNTGELFF
TGCGCCAGCAGGCCGGGACCAAACACCGGGGAGCTGTTTTTT
>TRBV3-1/TRBV3-2|TRBJ1-1|.|.
CASSPSGTFPEAFF
TGTGCCAGCAGCCCATCCGGGACATTTCCCGAAGCTTTCTTT
>TRBV11-2|TRBJ1-2|.|.
CASSSEDGLIYGYTF
TGTGCCAGCAGCTCAGAGGACGGACTTATCTATGGCTACACCTTC
>TRBV3-1/TRBV3-2|TRBJ1-6|.|.
CASSLTADNSPLHF
TGTGCCAGCAGCCTTACAGCTGATAATTCACCCCTCCACTTT